The rows below give T cell receptor beta chains drawn from one sample of a study of brain T cells in children with intractable seizures. Only in-frame clones appear in the TCRdb table, and some are missing; sequencing was by immunoSEQ multiplex PCR. In the table there are 110,000 or so clones, 90% to 95% of which are singletons. This specimen was peripheral blood, taken at surgery. Receptor source: a boy under two years old with hemimegalencephaly and intractable seizures. The CDR3 runs from the conserved cysteine through the conserved F or W. The order of the fields is clone size, D gene, V gene, J gene, CDR3 protein, CDR3 DNA. D genes are given only for firm matches. A clone size is listed for some rows: how often the clone was seen (once, few, many), or a class if it is expanded.

clone_size: -
d_call: TRBD1
v_call: TRBV9
j_call: TRBJ2-5
cdr3_aa: CASSPKDRAKETQYF
cdr3_nt: TGTGCCAGCAGCCCCAAGGACAGGGCAAAAGAGACCCAGTACTTC

clone_size: -
d_call: TRBD2
v_call: TRBV6-5
j_call: TRBJ2-5
cdr3_aa: CASVAGETQYF
cdr3_nt: TGTGCCAGCGTAGCGGGAGAGACCCAGTACTTC

clone_size: -
d_call: -
v_call: TRBV4-2
j_call: TRBJ2-2
cdr3_aa: CASSQDLRGGLFF
cdr3_nt: TGTGCCAGCAGCCAAGATTTGAGGGGCGGGCTGTTTTTT

clone_size: -
d_call: -
v_call: TRBV5-1
j_call: TRBJ2-7
cdr3_aa: CASSSTGPAYEQYF
cdr3_nt: TGCGCCAGCAGCTCGACGGGGCCCGCCTACGAGCAGTACTTC

clone_size: -
d_call: -
v_call: TRBV18
j_call: TRBJ2-4
cdr3_aa: CASSPGSQGSKNIQYF
cdr3_nt: TGTGCCAGCTCACCGGGATCTCAGGGGTCCAAAAACATTCAGTACTTC

clone_size: -
d_call: -
v_call: TRBV7-3
j_call: TRBJ2-5
cdr3_aa: CASSLTGTQETQYF
cdr3_nt: TGTGCCAGCAGCTTAACGGGGACTCAAGAGACCCAGTACTTC

clone_size: -
d_call: TRBD2
v_call: TRBV6-5
j_call: TRBJ2-7
cdr3_aa: CASSEGGDSYEQYF
cdr3_nt: TGTGCCAGCAGCGAGGGAGGGGACTCCTACGAGCAGTACTTC

clone_size: -
d_call: -
v_call: TRBV6-1
j_call: TRBJ2-2
cdr3_aa: CASSDRGDGTGELFF
cdr3_nt: TGTGCCAGCAGTGACAGGGGAGATGGGACCGGGGAGCTGTTTTTT

clone_size: -
d_call: -
v_call: TRBV5-1
j_call: TRBJ2-7
cdr3_aa: CASSPRTQTSYEQYF
cdr3_nt: TGCGCCAGCAGCCCGAGGACACAAACATCCTACGAGCAGTACTTC

clone_size: -
d_call: TRBD1
v_call: TRBV27
j_call: TRBJ2-1
cdr3_aa: CASKGANEQFF
cdr3_nt: TGTGCCAGCAAGGGGGCGAATGAGCAGTTCTTC

clone_size: -
d_call: TRBD2
v_call: TRBV5-1
j_call: TRBJ2-1
cdr3_aa: CASSLGYLAGVVPVGEQFF
cdr3_nt: TGCGCCAGCAGCTTGGGGTACTTAGCGGGAGTAGTCCCGGTCGGTGAGCAGTTCTTC

clone_size: -
d_call: TRBD1
v_call: TRBV18
j_call: TRBJ1-6
cdr3_aa: CASSPDRGSYSPLHF
cdr3_nt: TGTGCCAGCTCACCGGACAGGGGAAGTTATTCACCCCTCCACTTT

clone_size: -
d_call: -
v_call: TRBV19
j_call: TRBJ2-4
cdr3_aa: CASSEGAKNIQYF
cdr3_nt: TGTGCCAGTAGTGAGGGGGCCAAAAACATTCAGTACTTC

clone_size: -
d_call: -
v_call: TRBV28
j_call: TRBJ2-7
cdr3_aa: CASSLAVGEQYF
cdr3_nt: TGTGCCAGCAGTTTAGCAGTCGGTGAGCAGTACTTC

clone_size: -
d_call: TRBD2
v_call: TRBV2
j_call: TRBJ2-2
cdr3_aa: CASSGRTRAVLGELFF
cdr3_nt: TGTGCCAGCAGTGGAAGGACTAGGGCGGTTTTGGGGGAGCTGTTTTTT

clone_size: -
d_call: -
v_call: TRBV15
j_call: TRBJ1-1
cdr3_aa: CATSSAQQWGIEAFF
cdr3_nt: TGTGCCACCAGCAGCGCTCAGCAATGGGGCATTGAAGCTTTCTTT

clone_size: -
d_call: -
v_call: TRBV5-1
j_call: TRBJ1-2
cdr3_aa: CASTRGGRKTEGYTF
cdr3_nt: TGCGCCAGCACGAGGGGGGGGCGAAAAACGGAGGGCTACACCTTC

clone_size: once
d_call: -
v_call: TRBV30
j_call: TRBJ1-2
cdr3_aa: CAWTTGAGRDGYTF
cdr3_nt: TGTGCCTGGACGACCGGGGCAGGGAGGGATGGCTACACCTTC

clone_size: once
d_call: -
v_call: TRBV12-5
j_call: TRBJ1-1
cdr3_aa: CASGSGPNTEAFF
cdr3_nt: TGTGCTAGTGGTTCCGGACCGAACACTGAAGCTTTCTTT

clone_size: -
d_call: -
v_call: TRBV5-6
j_call: TRBJ1-1
cdr3_aa: CASSRDNTEAFF
cdr3_nt: TGTGCCAGCAGCAGGGATAACACTGAAGCTTTCTTT

clone_size: once
d_call: -
v_call: TRBV21-1
j_call: TRBJ2-3
cdr3_aa: CASSETSGRATDTQYF
cdr3_nt: TGTGCCAGCAGCGAGACTAGCGGGAGGGCTACAGATACGCAGTATTTT

clone_size: -
d_call: TRBD1
v_call: TRBV4-1
j_call: TRBJ2-5
cdr3_aa: CASRDRGIETQYF
cdr3_nt: TGCGCCAGCAGGGACAGGGGGATAGAGACCCAGTACTTC

clone_size: -
d_call: -
v_call: TRBV2
j_call: TRBJ1-2
cdr3_aa: CASTEGGGYTF
cdr3_nt: TGTGCCAGCACCGAGGGGGGGGGCTACACCTTC

clone_size: once
d_call: TRBD2
v_call: TRBV6-6
j_call: TRBJ2-7
cdr3_aa: CASSRGLAGALEQYF
cdr3_nt: TGTGCCAGCAGCCGAGGACTAGCGGGAGCTCTCGAGCAGTACTTC

clone_size: -
d_call: -
v_call: TRBV27
j_call: TRBJ2-5
cdr3_aa: CASSLYPGGETQYF
cdr3_nt: TGTGCCAGCAGTTTATACCCGGGTGGGGAGACCCAGTACTTC

clone_size: -
d_call: TRBD2
v_call: TRBV6-4
j_call: TRBJ2-3
cdr3_aa: CASSDSAREGADTQYF
cdr3_nt: TGTGCCAGCAGTGACTCGGCCCGGGAGGGAGCAGATACGCAGTATTTT

clone_size: once
d_call: TRBD1
v_call: TRBV19
j_call: TRBJ1-6
cdr3_aa: CASSDRGDSPLHF
cdr3_nt: TGTGCCAGTAGTGACAGGGGGGATTCACCCCTCCACTTT

clone_size: -
d_call: TRBD2
v_call: TRBV24-1
j_call: TRBJ2-2
cdr3_aa: CATSDYGGSVGGELFF
cdr3_nt: TGTGCCACCAGTGATTATGGCGGGAGCGTTGGCGGGGAGCTGTTTTTT

clone_size: -
d_call: TRBD2
v_call: TRBV5-1
j_call: TRBJ2-1
cdr3_aa: CASTHGLAQDNEQFF
cdr3_nt: TGCGCCAGCACCCACGGACTAGCCCAGGACAATGAGCAGTTCTTC

clone_size: -
d_call: -
v_call: TRBV6-5
j_call: TRBJ2-7
cdr3_aa: CASIEGWGGPYEQYF
cdr3_nt: TGTGCCAGCATCGAGGGTTGGGGGGGGCCCTACGAGCAGTACTTC

clone_size: -
d_call: -
v_call: TRBV5-1
j_call: TRBJ2-3
cdr3_aa: CASSLEGTDTQYF
cdr3_nt: TGCGCCAGCAGCTTGGAGGGCACAGATACGCAGTATTTT

clone_size: -
d_call: -
v_call: TRBV19
j_call: TRBJ1-6
cdr3_aa: CASSIGLYSPLHF
cdr3_nt: TGTGCCAGTAGTATCGGGTTATATTCACCCCTCCACTTT

clone_size: -
d_call: -
v_call: TRBV18
j_call: TRBJ2-7
cdr3_aa: CASSPLSDAYEQYF
cdr3_nt: TGTGCCAGCTCACCATTATCGGACGCCTACGAGCAGTACTTC

clone_size: -
d_call: TRBD2
v_call: TRBV19
j_call: TRBJ2-7
cdr3_aa: CASNPGTSMGEQYF
cdr3_nt: TGTGCCAGTAACCCCGGGACTAGCATGGGCGAGCAGTACTTC

clone_size: -
d_call: -
v_call: TRBV12-3/TRBV12-4
j_call: TRBJ1-1
cdr3_aa: CASTLRGEAFF
cdr3_nt: TGTGCCAGCACCCTCCGGGGTGAAGCTTTCTTT

clone_size: -
d_call: -
v_call: TRBV5-6
j_call: TRBJ1-6
cdr3_aa: CASSYGPGGSPLHF
cdr3_nt: TGTGCCAGCAGTTACGGACCTGGTGGTTCACCCCTCCACTTT

clone_size: -
d_call: TRBD2
v_call: TRBV6-6
j_call: TRBJ2-7
cdr3_aa: CASSLRASGRAGYEQYF
cdr3_nt: TGTGCCAGCAGTCTACGGGCTAGCGGGAGGGCCGGGTACGAGCAGTACTTC

clone_size: -
d_call: -
v_call: TRBV3-1/TRBV3-2
j_call: TRBJ1-3
cdr3_aa: CASSQGQFSGNTIYF
cdr3_nt: TGTGCCAGCAGCCAAGGACAGTTCTCTGGAAACACCATATATTTT

clone_size: -
d_call: -
v_call: TRBV4-1
j_call: TRBJ2-7
cdr3_aa: CASSQASYEQYF
cdr3_nt: TGCGCCAGCAGCCAAGCTAGCTACGAGCAGTACTTC

clone_size: -
d_call: TRBD1
v_call: TRBV5-6
j_call: TRBJ2-5
cdr3_aa: CASSLQGMETQYF
cdr3_nt: TGTGCCAGCAGCTTACAGGGGATGGAGACCCAGTACTTC

clone_size: -
d_call: TRBD1
v_call: TRBV11-2
j_call: TRBJ1-2
cdr3_aa: CASSTDRGYGYTF
cdr3_nt: TGTGCCAGCAGCACGGACAGGGGCTATGGCTACACCTTC

clone_size: -
d_call: TRBD2
v_call: TRBV5-4
j_call: TRBJ2-1
cdr3_aa: CASSPGLAGGLSLYNEQFF
cdr3_nt: TGTGCCAGCAGCCCGGGACTAGCGGGAGGGCTTTCCCTCTACAATGAGCAGTTCTTC

clone_size: -
d_call: TRBD2
v_call: TRBV10-3
j_call: TRBJ2-1
cdr3_aa: CAIRGREAVGNEQFF
cdr3_nt: TGTGCCATCAGGGGGCGGGAGGCTGTCGGCAATGAGCAGTTCTTC

clone_size: -
d_call: TRBD1
v_call: TRBV28
j_call: TRBJ1-2
cdr3_aa: CASSLGGSGQFNYGYTF
cdr3_nt: TGTGCCAGCAGTTTAGGGGGTTCGGGACAGTTTAACTATGGCTACACCTTC

clone_size: -
d_call: -
v_call: TRBV3-1/TRBV3-2
j_call: TRBJ2-7
cdr3_aa: CASSQSPGKTYEQYF
cdr3_nt: TGTGCCAGCAGCCAATCACCGGGAAAAACCTACGAGCAGTACTTC

clone_size: -
d_call: -
v_call: TRBV19
j_call: TRBJ1-1
cdr3_aa: CASSITGEAFF
cdr3_nt: TGTGCCAGTAGTATTACCGGTGAAGCTTTCTTT

clone_size: -
d_call: TRBD1
v_call: TRBV2
j_call: TRBJ2-7
cdr3_aa: CASRPGQVYEQYF
cdr3_nt: TGTGCCAGCAGGCCGGGACAGGTCTACGAGCAGTACTTC

clone_size: -
d_call: -
v_call: TRBV7-7
j_call: TRBJ2-7
cdr3_aa: CASSSGLGPSSGEQYF
cdr3_nt: TGTGCCAGCAGCTCCGGTCTAGGGCCTTCCTCAGGGGAGCAGTACTTC

clone_size: -
d_call: TRBD1
v_call: TRBV24-1
j_call: TRBJ1-2
cdr3_aa: CATSDSDRSGYGYTF
cdr3_nt: TGTGCCACCAGTGATTCGGACAGGTCCGGGTATGGCTACACCTTC

clone_size: -
d_call: TRBD2
v_call: TRBV6-6
j_call: TRBJ2-7
cdr3_aa: CASSLLAPKAYEQYF
cdr3_nt: TGTGCCAGCAGCCTACTAGCGCCCAAAGCCTACGAGCAGTACTTC

clone_size: -
d_call: -
v_call: TRBV28
j_call: TRBJ2-5
cdr3_aa: CASSLARAWETQYF
cdr3_nt: TGTGCCAGCAGTTTAGCGCGGGCTTGGGAGACCCAGTACTTC

clone_size: -
d_call: -
v_call: TRBV11-1
j_call: TRBJ1-5
cdr3_aa: CASSLDGYQPQHF
cdr3_nt: TGTGCCAGCAGCTTGGACGGATATCAGCCCCAGCATTTT

clone_size: -
d_call: -
v_call: TRBV3-1/TRBV3-2
j_call: TRBJ1-6
cdr3_aa: CASSQEAGIRNSPLHF
cdr3_nt: TGTGCCAGCAGCCAAGAGGCAGGGATCCGTAATTCACCCCTCCACTTT

clone_size: -
d_call: TRBD2
v_call: TRBV18
j_call: TRBJ2-2
cdr3_aa: CASSPLAGTGELFF
cdr3_nt: TGTGCCAGCTCACCACTAGCGGGCACCGGGGAGCTGTTTTTT

clone_size: -
d_call: -
v_call: TRBV6-5
j_call: TRBJ1-6
cdr3_aa: CASRTDTNNSPLHF
cdr3_nt: TGTGCCAGCCGGACGGACACTAATAATTCACCCCTCCACTTT

clone_size: -
d_call: TRBD1
v_call: TRBV9
j_call: TRBJ1-2
cdr3_aa: CASRNSATPRGNYGYTF
cdr3_nt: TGTGCCAGCAGAAACTCAGCGACCCCCAGGGGGAACTATGGCTACACCTTC

clone_size: once
d_call: TRBD1
v_call: TRBV19
j_call: TRBJ1-5
cdr3_aa: CASSTERRDREVYSNQPQHF
cdr3_nt: TGTGCCAGTAGTACTGAGCGCCGGGACAGGGAGGTTTATAGCAATCAGCCCCAGCATTTT

clone_size: once
d_call: TRBD1
v_call: TRBV11-2
j_call: TRBJ1-5
cdr3_aa: CASSLGDDRAHWPQHF
cdr3_nt: TGTGCCAGCAGCTTAGGGGACGACAGGGCGCACTGGCCCCAGCATTTT

clone_size: -
d_call: -
v_call: TRBV6-5
j_call: TRBJ1-6
cdr3_aa: CASSNRATGALHF
cdr3_nt: TGTGCCAGCAGTAACCGGGCCACCGGGGCCCTCCACTTT